The clone carrying this T cell receptor beta chain is classed as medium-sized (0.01 to 0.1%). Its target is unknown. The germline gives CDR1 SGHKS, CDR2 YYEKEE (reference sequence). With 4 bases clipped from V and 3 bases from J, the junction kept 7 bases outside the gene matches. This CDR3 contains 14 residues. Findings and caveats of the study: Greatest tumor Treg TCR overlap was with tumor naive CD4+ cells. Whole repertoires were not studied in the larger cohort, only one V-J beta rearrangement.

Semi-nested PCR with Nested Universal Primer A followed constant-region reverse priming of full-length variable regions. TCRdb independently ran MiXCR on the 5' RACE reads; one entry per CDR3 protein. The sample holds about 8,900 distinct CDR3 sequences, approximately 26% seen once. The rearrangement joins TRBV5-5 to TRBJ2-7, with TRBD1 identical over 7 bases. The clonotype was recovered from a female donor with breast cancer. Input material: naive CD4+ T cells sorted from a lymph node. As for subset: naive CD4+ T cells, CD4+CD45RA+CD25-. CDR3 DNA: TGTGCCAGCAGCGGAGGACAGGCGAACTACGAGCAGTACTTC. Its translation is CASSGGQANYEQYF.